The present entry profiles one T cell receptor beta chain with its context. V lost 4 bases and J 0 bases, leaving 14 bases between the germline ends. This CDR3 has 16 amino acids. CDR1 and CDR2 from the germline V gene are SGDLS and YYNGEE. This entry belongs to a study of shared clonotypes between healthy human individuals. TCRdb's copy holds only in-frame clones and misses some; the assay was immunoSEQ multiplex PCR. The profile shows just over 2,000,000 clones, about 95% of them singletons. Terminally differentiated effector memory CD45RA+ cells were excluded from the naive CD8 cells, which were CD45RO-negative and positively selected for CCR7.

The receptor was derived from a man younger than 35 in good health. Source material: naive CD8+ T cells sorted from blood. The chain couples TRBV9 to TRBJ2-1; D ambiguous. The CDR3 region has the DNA TGTGCCAGCAGCCTGAAGGAGAAAGTCTCCTACAATGAGCAGTTCTTC. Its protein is CASSLKEKVSYNEQFF.